What follows is one T cell receptor beta chain and its context. Antigen unknown. Looked up from germline, CDR1 is MGHDK and CDR2 is SYGVNS. Trimming left V 6 bases short and J 3 bases short, with 8 bases between. CDR3 length equals 12 residues. The sample comes from a study of cytomegalovirus exposure and HLA in healthy donors. This PCR relied on a set of 60 Vbeta primers and 13 Jbeta primers. Profiled with immunoSEQ multiplex PCR; TCRdb holds only in-frame clones, not every one. The repertoire shows 200,000 to 250,000 clones; the top ten hold approximately 1%. Study conclusions and caveats: The classifier reportedly diagnosed cytomegalovirus status with high specificity and sensitivity. Investigators reported some 150 TCR beta chains as tied to cytomegalovirus.

The chain employs TRBV25-1 and TRBJ1-1; maybe TRBD1 (6 bases). Sequencing used PBMCs. This TCR was recovered from a woman in her twenties or thirties in good health and CMV-seropositive. The CDR3 sequence is CASSRQDTEAFF. The CDR3 nucleotides are TGTGCCAGCAGCAGACAGGACACTGAAGCTTTCTTT.